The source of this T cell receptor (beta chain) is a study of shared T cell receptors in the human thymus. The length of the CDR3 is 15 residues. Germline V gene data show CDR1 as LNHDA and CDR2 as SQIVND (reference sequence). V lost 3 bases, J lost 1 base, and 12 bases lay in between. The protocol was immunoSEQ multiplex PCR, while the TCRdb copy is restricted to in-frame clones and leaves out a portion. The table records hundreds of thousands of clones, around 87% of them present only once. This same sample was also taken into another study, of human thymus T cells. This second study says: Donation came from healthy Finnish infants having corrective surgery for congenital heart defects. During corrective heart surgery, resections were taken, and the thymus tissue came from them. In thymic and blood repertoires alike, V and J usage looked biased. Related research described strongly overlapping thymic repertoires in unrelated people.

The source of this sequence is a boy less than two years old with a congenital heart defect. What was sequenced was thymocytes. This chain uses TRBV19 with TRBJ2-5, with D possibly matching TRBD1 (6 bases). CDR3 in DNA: TGTGCCAGTAGTATCGGGTTCAGGGGCCAAGAGACCCAGTACTTC. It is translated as CASSIGFRGQETQYF.